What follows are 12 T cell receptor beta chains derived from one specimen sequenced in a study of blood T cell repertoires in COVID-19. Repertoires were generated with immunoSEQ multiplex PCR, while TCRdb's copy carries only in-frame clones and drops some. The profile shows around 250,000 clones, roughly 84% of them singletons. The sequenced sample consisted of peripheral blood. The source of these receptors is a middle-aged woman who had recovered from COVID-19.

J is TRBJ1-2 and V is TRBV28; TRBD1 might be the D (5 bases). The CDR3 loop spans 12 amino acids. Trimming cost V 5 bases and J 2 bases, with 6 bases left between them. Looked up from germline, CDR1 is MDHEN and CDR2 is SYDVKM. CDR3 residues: CASSRQNYGYTF. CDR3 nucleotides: TGTGCCAGCAGTAGACAGAACTATGGCTACACCTTC.

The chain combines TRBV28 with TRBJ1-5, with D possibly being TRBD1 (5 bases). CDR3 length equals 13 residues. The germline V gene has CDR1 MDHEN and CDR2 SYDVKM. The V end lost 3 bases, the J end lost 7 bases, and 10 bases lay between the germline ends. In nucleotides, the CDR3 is TGTGCCAGCAGTTTCGGGGGTAGACAGCCCCAGCATTTT. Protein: CASSFGGRQPQHF.

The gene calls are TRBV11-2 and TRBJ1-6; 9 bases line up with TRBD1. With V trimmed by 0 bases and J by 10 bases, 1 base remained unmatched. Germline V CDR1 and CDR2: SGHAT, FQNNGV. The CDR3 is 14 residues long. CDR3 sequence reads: CASSLEQGASPLHF. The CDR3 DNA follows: TGTGCCAGCAGCTTAGAACAGGGGGCATCACCCCTCCACTTT. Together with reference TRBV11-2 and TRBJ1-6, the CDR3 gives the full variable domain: EAGVAQSPRYKIIEKRQSVAFWCNPISGHATLYWYQQILGQGPKLLIQFQNNGVVDDSQLPKDRFSAERLKGVDSTLKIQPAKLEDSAVYLCASSLEQGASPLHFGNGTRLTVT.

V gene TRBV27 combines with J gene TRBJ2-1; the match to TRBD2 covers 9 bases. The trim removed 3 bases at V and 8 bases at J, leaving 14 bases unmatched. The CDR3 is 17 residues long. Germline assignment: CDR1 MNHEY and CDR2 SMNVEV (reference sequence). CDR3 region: CASSLALMRGGRDEQFF. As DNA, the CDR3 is TGTGCCAGCAGTTTGGCCCTTATGCGGGGGGGCAGGGATGAGCAGTTCTTC.

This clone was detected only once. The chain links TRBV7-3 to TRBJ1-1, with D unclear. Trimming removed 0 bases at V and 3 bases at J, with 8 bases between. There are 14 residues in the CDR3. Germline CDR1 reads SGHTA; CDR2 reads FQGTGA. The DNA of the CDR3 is TGTGCCAGCAGCTTAACAGGGAGGGACACTGAAGCTTTCTTT. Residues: CASSLTGRDTEAFF.

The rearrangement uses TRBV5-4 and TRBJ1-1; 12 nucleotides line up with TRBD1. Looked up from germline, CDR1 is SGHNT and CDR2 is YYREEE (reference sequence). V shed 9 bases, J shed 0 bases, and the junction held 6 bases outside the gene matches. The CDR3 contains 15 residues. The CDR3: CATGTGGSLNTEAFF. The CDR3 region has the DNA TGTGCCACCGGGACAGGGGGCTCTTTGAACACTGAAGCTTTCTTT.

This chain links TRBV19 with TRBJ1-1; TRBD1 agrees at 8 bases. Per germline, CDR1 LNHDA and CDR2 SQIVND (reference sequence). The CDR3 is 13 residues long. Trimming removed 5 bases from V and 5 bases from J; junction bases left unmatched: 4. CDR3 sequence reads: CASSLRTGTEAFF. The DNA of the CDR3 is TGTGCCAGTAGTCTCCGGACAGGGACTGAAGCTTTCTTT.

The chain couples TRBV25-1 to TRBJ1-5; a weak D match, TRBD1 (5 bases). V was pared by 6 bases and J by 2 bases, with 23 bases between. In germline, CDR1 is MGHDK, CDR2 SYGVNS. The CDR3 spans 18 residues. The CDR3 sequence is CASSATHMRGYGNQPQHF. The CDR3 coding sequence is TGTGCCAGCAGCGCGACGCACATGCGGGGGTACGGCAATCAGCCCCAGCATTTT.

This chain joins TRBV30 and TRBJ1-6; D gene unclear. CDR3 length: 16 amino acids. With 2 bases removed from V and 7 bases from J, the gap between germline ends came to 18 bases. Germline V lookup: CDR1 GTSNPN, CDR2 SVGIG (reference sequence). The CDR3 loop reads CAWSSRGGLQNSPLHF. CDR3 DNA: TGTGCCTGGAGTTCCCGCGGTGGTTTGCAGAATTCACCCCTCCACTTT. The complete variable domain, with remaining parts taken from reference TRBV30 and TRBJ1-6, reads SQTIHQWPATLVQPVGSPLSLECTVEGTSNPNLYWYRQAAGRGLQLLFYSVGIGQISSEVPQNLSASRPQDRQFILSSKKLLLSDSGFYLCAWSSRGGLQNSPLHFGNGTRLTVT.

The DNA of the CDR3 is TGTGCCAGCAGATTGCTTAGCGGGGGTAACGGGGAGCTGTTTTTT. Translating it yields CASRLLSGGNGELFF. The chain employs TRBV2 and TRBJ2-2; 9 bases agree with TRBD2. In germline, CDR1 is SNHLY, CDR2 FYNNEI. The V segment lost 6 bases and the J segment 7 bases; nucleotides outside the gene matches: 9. CDR3 length equals 15 residues.

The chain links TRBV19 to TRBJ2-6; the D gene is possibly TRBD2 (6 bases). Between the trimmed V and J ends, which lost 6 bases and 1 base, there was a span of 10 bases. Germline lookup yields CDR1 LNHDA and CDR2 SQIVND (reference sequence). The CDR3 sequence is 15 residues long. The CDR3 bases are TGTGCCAGTAGCCCGGGGGAGTCTGGGGCCAACGTCCTGACTTTC. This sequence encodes CASSPGESGANVLTF.

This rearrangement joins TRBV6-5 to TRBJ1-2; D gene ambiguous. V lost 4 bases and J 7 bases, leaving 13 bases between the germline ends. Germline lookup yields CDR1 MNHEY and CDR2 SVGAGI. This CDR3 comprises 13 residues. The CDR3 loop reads CASSSSPLGGYTF. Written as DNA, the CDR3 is TGTGCCAGCAGTTCATCGCCGCTAGGTGGCTACACCTTC.